This entry lists 19 T cell receptor beta chains sequenced from one sample in a study of beta chain features in type 1 diabetes. Findings of the study overall: The study found moderately but significantly shorter TCRB CDR3s in all four CD4+ subsets of Type 1 diabetes patients.

Every bit of the isolated RNA underwent reverse transcription, so sequencing read expressed TCRB transcripts. The table came from immunoSEQ multiplex PCR; TCRdb's copy has only in-frame clones and leaves some out. This sample has more than 300,000 clones, with approximately 9.9% found just once. No antigen has been assigned to these receptors. Input material: central memory CD4+ T cells from blood. The origin of the receptors is a man aged 25 to 40 with type 1 diabetes.

This clone was recorded many times. This chain links TRBV21-1 with TRBJ2-3. TRBV21-1 is tagged as a pseudogene. This CDR3 has 13 residues. CDR3 DNA sequence: TGTGCCAGCAGCAAAGTCGGACCAGATACGCAGTATTTT. Protein: CASSKVGPDTQYF.

V and J are TRBV5-8 and TRBJ2-5, with D perhaps TRBD1 (5 bases). CDR1 is SGHTS and CDR2 is YDEGEE in the germline V gene. Trimming took 4 bases from V and 2 from J, leaving 9 bases between them. The CDR3 totals 13 residues. CDR3 DNA: TGTGCCAGCAGCCAGGGCTTACAAGAGACCCAGTACTTC. This gives the protein CASSQGLQETQYF.

This clone turned up a few times. This sequence joins TRBV6-1 and TRBJ2-1, with a possible D match to TRBD1 (5 bases). The CDR3 is 13 residues long. V was trimmed by 4 bases and J by 7 bases, leaving 11 bases between them. Germline V CDR1 and CDR2: MNHNS, SASEGT. For the CDR3, the DNA is TGTGCCAGCAGTGTCTCCAGGGTGAATGAGCAGTTCTTC. Translating gives CASSVSRVNEQFF.

As concerns this clone: The same CDR3 is also encoded by other DNA sequences in this sample. The chain employs TRBV18 and TRBJ2-3; TRBD1 aligns across 7 bases. J was trimmed by 4 bases and V by 1 base; bases with no gene match: 2. This CDR3 contains 14 residues. CDR1 and CDR2 (germline): KGHSH, LQKENI. The DNA for the CDR3 is TGTGCCAGCTCACCACGACAGGGCGCAGATACGCAGTATTTT. Protein sequence: CASSPRQGADTQYF.

This clone was found many times. The rearrangement links TRBV4-3 to TRBJ1-2, with D unclear. The length of the CDR3 is 15 residues. Germline V gene sequence: CDR1 LGHNA, CDR2 YSLEER. With 0 bases removed from V and 4 bases from J, the gap between germline ends came to 12 bases. In DNA, the CDR3 is TGCGCCAGCAGCCAAGAAGATAAGAGGCTCTATGGCTACACCTTC. This gives the protein CASSQEDKRLYGYTF.

This clone came up many times. The gene calls are TRBV9 and TRBJ2-7, with a weak D call TRBD1 (5 bases). Germline V gene lookup returns CDR1 SGDLS and CDR2 YYNGEE. V lost 0 bases and J lost 1, with 8 bases in between. The CDR3 contains 14 residues. The CDR3 spells CASSVDTGSYEQYF. The DNA for the CDR3 is TGTGCCAGCAGCGTAGATACAGGATCCTACGAGCAGTACTTC. Variable domain in full (rest from reference TRBV9 and TRBJ2-7): DSGVTQTPKHLITATGQRVTLRCSPRSGDLSVYWYQQSLDQGLQFLIQYYNGEERAKGNILERFSAQQFPDLHSELNLSSLELGDSALYFCASSVDTGSYEQYFGPGTRLTVT.

In the case of this clone: This likely traces to a read error, being one base from a far larger clone. The chain carries TRBV15 and TRBJ1-2; 7 bases match TRBD1. In germline, CDR1 is LNHNV, CDR2 YYDKDF (reference sequence). The CDR3 has 15 amino acids. In DNA form, the CDR3 reads TGTGCCTCCAGCAGAGCCTCGACAGGGAAGGATGGCTACACCTTC. This codes for CASSRASTGKDGYTF. Based on the CDR3 plus reference TRBV15 and TRBJ1-2, the full variable domain is DAMVIQNPRYQVTQFGKPVTLSCSQTLNHNVMYWYQQKSSQAPKLLFHYYDKDFNNEADTPDNFQSRRPNTSFCFLDIRSPGLGDTAMYLCASSRASTGKDGYTFGSGTRLTVV.

The chain combines TRBV7-9 with TRBJ2-5, with TRBD2 as a possible D gene (5 bases). V lost 4 bases, J lost 5 bases, and 11 bases lay in between. The CDR3 is 13 amino acids. Germline V gene data show CDR1 as SEHNR and CDR2 as FQNEAQ (reference sequence). CDR3 DNA sequence: TGTGCCAGCAGCTCGGACTCGCGGGAGACCCAGTACTTC. Translation: CASSSDSRETQYF. Using reference TRBV7-9 and TRBJ2-5 for the parts outside the CDR3, the full variable domain is DTGVSQNPRHKITKRGQNVTFRCDPISEHNRLYWYRQTLGQGPEFLTYFQNEAQLEKSRLLSDRFSAERPKGSFSTLEIQRTEQGDSAMYLCASSSDSRETQYFGPGTRLLVL.

The sample holds a few counts of this clone. V usage is TRBV11-2 and J usage is TRBJ1-1; D is perhaps TRBD1 (6 bases). The germline V gene has CDR1 SGHAT and CDR2 FQNNGV. Trimming removed 3 bases at V and 2 bases at J, with 10 bases between. This CDR3 spans 14 amino acids. Here the CDR3 reads CASSFVDSNTEAFF. CDR3 bases: TGTGCCAGCAGCTTCGTGGACAGCAACACTGAAGCTTTCTTT.

This clone appeared a few times. The rearrangement links TRBV7-9 to TRBJ2-7; D possibly matches TRBD1 or TRBD2 (5 bases each). V lost 6 bases and J 0 bases, leaving 12 bases between the germline ends. Per the germline V gene, CDR1 is SEHNR and CDR2 is FQNEAQ (reference sequence). This CDR3 contains 14 residues. CDR3 region: CASRLGDGSYEQYF. The CDR3 nucleotides read TGTGCCAGCAGGCTTGGGGACGGCTCCTACGAGCAGTACTTC. Supplemented by reference TRBV7-9 and TRBJ2-7, the full variable domain reads DTGVSQNPRHKITKRGQNVTFRCDPISEHNRLYWYRQTLGQGPEFLTYFQNEAQLEKSRLLSDRFSAERPKGSFSTLEIQRTEQGDSAMYLCASRLGDGSYEQYFGPGTRLTVT.

About this clone itself: Since a much larger clone is just one base distant, this may be a read error. The chain links TRBV9 to TRBJ2-1; D may match TRBD1 or TRBD2 (5 bases each). Germline CDR1 and CDR2: SGDLS and YYNGEE. This CDR3 has 13 amino acids. With 3 bases removed from V and 4 bases from J, the gap between germline ends came to 8 bases. In DNA form, the CDR3 reads TGTGCCAGCAGCGCCGGGACGTACAATGAGCAGTTCTTC. Amino acid sequence: CASSAGTYNEQFF.

V is TRBV23-1 and J is TRBJ2-4; 7 bases are shared with TRBD1. TRBV23-1 is labeled an ORF, and its function is uncertain. The CDR3 extends over 17 amino acids. V dropped 0 bases and J dropped 0; count of bases not matched to a gene: 5. CDR3 protein: CASSQSPTGLAKNIQYF. Written as DNA, the CDR3 is TGCGCCAGCAGTCAATCCCCGACAGGGCTAGCCAAAAACATTCAGTACTTC.

The V and J genes are TRBV2 and TRBJ1-1; 7 bases match TRBD1. The V and J ends lost 6 bases and 2 bases, in that order; junction bases with no gene match: 15. CDR3 size: 17 residues. CDR1 SNHLY and CDR2 FYNNEI come from the germline V gene. The DNA of the CDR3 is TGTGCCAGCAGCCCATGGACAGGTTCCGACTATAACACTGAAGCTTTCTTT. Its translation is CASSPWTGSDYNTEAFF.

J is TRBJ2-5 and V is TRBV7-2, with D possibly called TRBD1 or TRBD2 (5 bases each). This CDR3 has 16 residues. V dropped 3 bases and J dropped 2 bases, with 16 bases sitting between them. Germline lookup yields CDR1 SGHTA and CDR2 FQGNSA. The CDR3 bases are TGTGCCAGCAGCTTCCAGGGAGCTCGGTTGCAAGAGACCCAGTACTTC. Protein: CASSFQGARLQETQYF.

This clone was seen repeatedly, ten times or more. This chain joins TRBV12-5 and TRBJ2-3, with D hard to call. Trimming removed 1 base at V and 2 bases at J, with 10 bases between. The CDR3 is 15 amino acids. The germline V gene encodes CDR1 LGHNT and CDR2 FRNRAP. The CDR3 is CASGLGPQDTDTQYF. The CDR3 nucleotides read TGTGCTAGTGGTTTGGGACCGCAAGACACAGATACGCAGTATTTT.

CDR3 in DNA: TGTGCCAGCAGTATGGACGGCCGTAGCAATCAGCCCCAGCATTTT. This translates into CASSMDGRSNQPQHF. The chain recombines TRBV27 with TRBJ1-5; D unresolved. There are 15 residues in the CDR3. The germline V and J ends were trimmed by 5 bases and 0 bases, with 11 bases remaining between them. Per germline, CDR1 MNHEY and CDR2 SMNVEV (reference sequence).

The chain couples TRBV7-9 to TRBJ1-3; D call uncertain. CDR3 length: 14 amino acids. Looked up from germline, CDR1 is SEHNR and CDR2 is FQNEAQ (reference sequence). V shed 1 base and J shed 0 bases, with 4 bases lying between them. The CDR3 sequence: CASSLERSGNTIYF. CDR3 nucleotides: TGTGCCAGCAGCTTAGAGCGCTCTGGAAACACCATATATTTT.

The CDR3 nucleotides read TGTGCCAGCAGCCGGGATACTAAAGCCTACGAGCAGTACTTC. This translates into CASSRDTKAYEQYF. The rearrangement links TRBV14 to TRBJ2-7; no clear D. This CDR3 comprises 14 residues. The germline CDR1 and CDR2 sequences are SGHDN and FVKESK. Trimming removed 4 bases at V and 2 bases at J, with 12 bases between.

The chain carries TRBV12-5 and TRBJ1-1; D is undetermined. V lost 1 base and J lost 7, with 4 bases in between. Germline V lookup: CDR1 LGHNT, CDR2 FRNRAP. The length of the CDR3 is 11 residues. CDR3 sequence (DNA): TGTGCTAGTGGTTTGGGGGGTGAAGCTTTCTTT. It translates to CASGLGGEAFF.